This T cell receptor (beta chain) appears in the sequencing data of a study of tumor-infiltrating lymphocytes in primary liver carcinoma. Germline loops: CDR1 MGHRA, CDR2 YSYEKL. The CDR3 is made up of 15 amino acids. Scientists recovered RNA and DNA together from roughly 20-30 mg of unsorted bulk tissue. HBV chronically infected the treatment-naive patients. There were over 85% viable tumor cells in every single sample of tumor. Synthesis of TCR beta cDNA was carried out from 500 ng total RNA with a constant-region primer. Library construction for TCR beta comprised three nested multiplex PCR rounds performed with slightly modified ARM-PCR. It was with TRBV1-TRBV30 forward primers and a C-beta reverse primer that the first two PCR rounds were run, at around 10 cycles each. TCRdb recomputed calls from the multiplex PCR reads with MiXCR, one row per CDR3 protein. The repertoire holds more than 40,000 distinct CDR3 sequences, less than 85% seen once, with just under 30% in the top ten.

As concerns this clonotype: The junction departs from germline at one end; a sequencing error may be responsible.

V usage is TRBV4-1 and J usage is TRBJ2-3; 7 bases line up with TRBD2. The sequence was obtained from a man aged 40-55 years with primary liver carcinoma and hepatitis B virus infection. The sample comprised liver tumor tissue from sampling region 5. Subset given: tumor region T5, tumor centre. The CDR3 here is CASSREPSGTDAQYF. The CDR3 DNA reads TGCGCCAGTAGCCGAGAGCCTAGCGGCACAGATGCGCAGTATTTT.